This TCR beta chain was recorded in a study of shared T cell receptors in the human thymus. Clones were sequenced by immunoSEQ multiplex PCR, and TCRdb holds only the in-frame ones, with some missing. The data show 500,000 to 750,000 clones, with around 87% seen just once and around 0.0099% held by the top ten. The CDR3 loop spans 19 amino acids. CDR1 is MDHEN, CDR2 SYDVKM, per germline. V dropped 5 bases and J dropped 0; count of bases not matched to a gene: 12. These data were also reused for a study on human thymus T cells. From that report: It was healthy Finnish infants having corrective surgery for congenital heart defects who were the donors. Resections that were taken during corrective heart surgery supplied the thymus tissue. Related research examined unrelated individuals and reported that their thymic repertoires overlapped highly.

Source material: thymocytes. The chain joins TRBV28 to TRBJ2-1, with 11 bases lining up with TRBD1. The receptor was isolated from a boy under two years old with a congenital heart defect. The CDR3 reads CASSLRTGGTIFSYNEQFF. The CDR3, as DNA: TGTGCCAGCAGTCTACGGACAGGGGGCACCATCTTCTCCTACAATGAGCAGTTCTTC.